These T cell receptor beta chains were read from a single sample in a study of CD8 T cells in Susac syndrome. TCRdb re-derived calls from the immunoSEQ multiplex PCR reads in MiXCR, one entry per CDR3 protein. The sample shows around 200,000 distinct CDR3 sequences, approximately 96% of them seen only once. Input material: CD4+ T cells from PBMCs. These TCRs come from a human donor with multiple sclerosis. CDR3s include the opening cysteine and the closing phenylalanine or tryptophan. A D gene is named only where the DNA matches it firmly. Size tells how often a clone was seen (once, few, many) or the class of an expanded clone, and some rows leave it out.

TRBD1 | . | 14 | TRBJ2-7 | TRBV30 | TGTGCCTGGACCGGGGGACAGGGGGTAGACGAGCAGTACTTC | CAWTGGQGVDEQYF
TRBD1 | . | 14 | TRBJ1-1 | TRBV29-1 | TGCAGCGTTGGGACAGGGGGCTTGAACACTGAAGCTTTCTTT | CSVGTGGLNTEAFF
TRBD1 | . | 12 | TRBJ2-4 | TRBV28 | TGTGCCAGCAGTGGGACAGGGAACATTCAGTACTTC | CASSGTGNIQYF
. | . | 14 | TRBJ1-5 | TRBV6-6 | TGTGCCAGCATTATGGGGGGTATAGGACAGCCCCAGCATTTT | CASIMGGIGQPQHF
. | . | 13 | TRBJ2-7 | TRBV18 | TGTGCCAGCTCACAGGGCGACATCTACGAGCAGTACTTC | CASSQGDIYEQYF
. | once | 16 | TRBJ2-1 | TRBV12-3/TRBV12-4 | TGTGCCAGCAGGGAAGAGGCGGGACACCCATACAATGAGCAGTTCTTC | CASREEAGHPYNEQFF
TRBD1 | . | 16 | TRBJ2-1 | TRBV7-3 | TGTGCCAGCAGCTACGGGACAGGGGGCATCGTACATGAGCAGTTCTTC | CASSYGTGGIVHEQFF
. | . | 16 | TRBJ2-7 | TRBV27 | TGTGCCAGCAGTTCAAATGGCCCTCTACTACCCTACGAGCAGTACTTC | CASSSNGPLLPYEQYF
. | . | 14 | TRBJ1-1 | TRBV18 | TGTGCCAGCTCACCTGTCCAGGGACACACTGAAGCTTTCTTT | CASSPVQGHTEAFF
. | . | 13 | TRBJ2-7 | TRBV28 | TGTGCCAGCAGTTTCGGGCTTCACTACGAGCAGTACTTC | CASSFGLHYEQYF
. | . | 15 | TRBJ2-3 | TRBV30 | TGTGCCTGCCGAGCTAGCGCAATGGGGACAGATACGCAGTATTTT | CACRASAMGTDTQYF
. | . | 14 | TRBJ1-2 | TRBV19 | TGTGCCAGTAGTATATTGGGACGGCCCTTGGGCTACACCTTC | CASSILGRPLGYTF
. | . | 13 | TRBJ2-3 | TRBV29-1 | TGCAGCGTTGACAGCGCTAGCACAGATACGCAGTATTTT | CSVDSASTDTQYF
. | . | 13 | TRBJ2-2 | TRBV4-1 | TGCGCCATCCGAAGGGAGAACACCGGGGAGCTGTTTTTT | CAIRRENTGELFF
TRBD1 | . | 12 | TRBJ2-7 | TRBV29-1 | TGCAGCGTTGGGTGGACAGGGGCCGAGCAGTACTTC | CSVGWTGAEQYF
TRBD1 | . | 15 | TRBJ2-5 | TRBV3-1 | TGTGCCAGCAGTCGACAGGGGGCGACGCAAGAGACCCAGTACTTC | CASSRQGATQETQYF
. | . | 13 | TRBJ1-2 | TRBV9 | TGTGCCAGCAGTTTAGTGGGTGGCTATGGCTACACCTTC | CASSLVGGYGYTF
. | . | 15 | TRBJ1-4 | TRBV30 | TGTGCCTGGAGCTGGGGGCGCAGCAGTCATGAAAAACTGTTTTTT | CAWSWGRSSHEKLFF
TRBD1 | . | 13 | TRBJ1-2 | TRBV6-6 | TGTGCCAGCCTCCAGGGGGCTCAGGATGGCTACACCTTC | CASLQGAQDGYTF
TRBD1 | once | 13 | TRBJ2-7 | TRBV20-1 | TGCAGTGCTTATCGACAGGGGGCTTACGAGCAGTACTTC | CSAYRQGAYEQYF
TRBD1 | . | 14 | TRBJ1-1 | TRBV29-1 | TGCAGCGTTATACAGACAGGGTTCAACACTGAAGCTTTCTTT | CSVIQTGFNTEAFF
TRBD1 | . | 14 | TRBJ1-1 | TRBV29-1 | TGCAGCTTACACAGGGGAGGGGGTAACACTGAAGCTTTCTTT | CSLHRGGGNTEAFF